This passage covers 4 T cell receptor beta chains from one sample sequenced in a study of post-analysis software for immune sequencing data. Study-wide results and limits: Patients showed TRBV5-6, TRBV5-1 and TRBV20-1 among five TRBV segments more frequent than in controls.

Their antigens remain unidentified. The library was made from cDNA and included unique molecular identifiers. TCRdb re-called the PCR reads through MiXCR, storing one row per CDR3 protein. The sample yields 550,000 to 700,000 distinct CDR3 sequences, roughly 47% seen once. The sequenced sample was blood. These receptors originate from a girl aged 5-17 years with multiple sclerosis.

This clonotype was seen a few times. DNA of the CDR3: TGTGCCATCAGCGGACACAAGCAAGAGACCCAGTACTTC. Translation gives CAISGHKQETQYF. The chain is built from TRBV10-3 and TRBJ2-5, with D perhaps matching TRBD1 (5 bases). The CDR3 length is 13 residues. Germline CDR1 and CDR2: ENHRY and SYGVKD. V was pared by 6 bases and J by 2 bases, with 10 bases between.

This chain uses TRBV12-3 or TRBV12-4 with TRBJ2-7; D is uncertain. The CDR3 extends over 15 amino acids. V was cut by 2 bases and J by 4 bases, with 15 bases left in between. CDR3 nucleotides: TGTGCCAGCAGTTTACTTAGGGAAGAAGGTTACGAGCAGTACTTC. Translation: CASSLLREEGYEQYF.

The chain uses TRBV4-2 and TRBJ2-5, with 12 positions matching TRBD2. Germline lookup yields CDR1 LGHNA and CDR2 YNFKEQ. The CDR3 contains 16 residues. The J segment lost 2 bases and the V segment lost 5 bases, leaving 6 bases of the junction unmatched. The CDR3 spells CASSYGLAGPQETQYF. The CDR3 DNA reads TGTGCCAGCAGCTATGGACTAGCGGGACCTCAAGAGACCCAGTACTTC.

This chain uses TRBV12-3 or TRBV12-4 with TRBJ1-5; D call uncertain. V was pared by 6 bases and J by 11 bases, with 14 bases between. The CDR3 extends over 12 amino acids. CDR3 nucleotide sequence: TGTGCCAGCAGCGACCTCGGCACGGCCCAGCATTTT. Amino acid sequence: CASSDLGTAQHF.